The 26 T cell receptor beta chains presented below share a single source sample, sequenced in a study of tumor and adjacent non-tumor tissue in lung cancer (dated by TCRdb to about 2018). Library preparation employed multiplex PCR. Data came from an Illumina HiSeq 2500. TCRbeta libraries were built by three rounds of nested PCR using primers (Table S4), following protocols modified from ARM-PCR. The public reads were quality trimmed at Q25 with fastp and then assembled into clones with MiXCR by TCRdb, keeping productive beta chains. Here each entry gathers all rows of one CDR3 protein and keeps the most common genes and DNA. The sample yields about 67,000 distinct CDR3 sequences; approximately 73% were counted once. Clones ranked in the top ten supply around 43% of the sample. Bulk unsorted tissue served as the source for RNA extraction, and RNA quality was assessed using a NanoDrop ND-1000 and an Agilent 2100. Normal lung samples were distant non-tumor tissue taken more than 3 cm from the tumor edge.

What was sequenced was distant non-tumor lung tissue. These receptor sequences come from a man aged 55-75 years with non-small cell lung cancer.

The chain recombines TRBV29-1 with TRBJ1-5; a possible D gene is TRBD1 (5 bases). The CDR3 loop spans 13 amino acids. CDR1 is SQVTM and CDR2 is ANQGSEA in the germline V gene. Trimming removed 6 bases from V and 16 bases from J, with 25 bases in between. CDR3 nucleotide sequence: TGCAGCGTGCGACAGAGGGGCAATCAGCGCCATCATTTT. The encoded protein is CSVRQRGNQRHHF.

This chain connects TRBV5-1 to TRBJ2-7; the D call may be TRBD1 or TRBD2 (5 bases each). Germline lookup yields CDR1 SGHRS and CDR2 YFSETQ. V was trimmed by 2 bases and J by 4 bases, leaving 25 bases between them. The CDR3 runs to 18 residues. The CDR3 region has the DNA TGCGCCAGCAGCTTAAGGGCCTTTTGGGACCTGGTTCCTTACGAGCAGTACTTC. Translation gives CASSLRAFWDLVPYEQYF.

Points on this clonotype: Its ends do not fully match the called genes, so a read error is possible. CDR3 protein: CASNQDRHHSYERYF. CDR3 nucleotides: TGCGCCAGCAACCAAGACCGGCACCATTCCTACGAGCGGTACTTC. V is TRBV4-1 and J is TRBJ2-7; D is undetermined. The CDR3 has 15 residues. Germline V gene sequence: CDR1 MGHRA, CDR2 YSYEKL.

A word on this clonotype: Because the CDR3 is missing its conserved closing phenylalanine or tryptophan, this is likely a read error. The chain has TRBV6-2 or TRBV6-3 and TRBJ2-1; 13 bases agree with TRBD2. This CDR3 is 16 amino acids long. CDR1 and CDR2 from the germline V gene are MNHEY and SVGEGT. CDR3 sequence (DNA): TGTGCCAGCTCACCCGTGGGACTAGCGGGACCCAATGATCAGTTCCTC. Amino acid sequence: CASSPVGLAGPNDQFL.

With respect to this clonotype: One end of the junction fails to match germline, which may point to a read error. The chain couples TRBV4-1 to TRBJ2-1, with D unclear. The CDR3 extends over 15 amino acids. Germline CDR1 is MGHRA and CDR2 is YSYEKL. The CDR3 loop reads CASGQVAVSANEQFF. CDR3 nucleotides: TGCGCCAGCGGCCAAGTGGCGGTCTCGGCCAATGAGCAGTTCTTC.

The CDR3 sequence is CASSEDTYRETQYF. The CDR3 DNA reads as TGTGCCAGCAGCGAAGACACATACCGAGAGACCCAGTACTTC. V gene TRBV11-1 combines with J gene TRBJ2-5, with unresolved D. This CDR3 contains 14 residues. V was cut by 5 bases and J by 4 bases, with 14 bases left in between. CDR1 is SGHAT and CDR2 is FQDESV in the germline V gene (reference sequence).

Details on this clonotype: One end of the junction does not line up with germline, which may come from a read error. The chain carries TRBV12-3 or TRBV12-4 and TRBJ1-1; maybe TRBD1 (6 bases). This CDR3 region has 13 residues. CDR3 amino acids: CASSLQGRTEPFF. The CDR3 DNA reads TGTGCCAGTAGTTTACAGGGTCGGACTGAACCTTTCTTT.

Details on this clonotype: The junction shows a germline mismatch at one end, possibly a read error. The chain couples TRBV6-5 to TRBJ2-7; D uncertain. Germline V gene sequence: CDR1 MNHEY, CDR2 SVGAGI. CDR3 length: 14 residues. In DNA, the CDR3 is TGTACCAGCAGTTATGAACGGAACTCCTACCAGCAGTACTTC. This translates into CTSSYERNSYQQYF.

Notes on this clonotype: This CDR3 is missing its conserved last phenylalanine or tryptophan, likely due to a read error. V gene TRBV4-2 combines with J gene TRBJ2-7; possibly TRBD2 for D (6 bases). The CDR3 totals 14 residues. V was pared by 9 bases and J by 5 bases, with 20 bases between. Germline V gene sequence: CDR1 LGHNA, CDR2 YNFKEQ. Here the CDR3 reads CASSYQGGRNEQYS. DNA for the CDR3: TGTGCCAGTAGCTACCAGGGTGGGAGGAACGAGCAGTACTCC.

As for this clonotype: An end of the junction does not agree with germline; a read error may underlie this. V and J are TRBV28 and TRBJ1-1, with D unclear. This CDR3 has 16 amino acids. The germline CDR1 and CDR2 sequences are MDHEN and SYDVKM. In DNA, the CDR3 is TGTACCAGCAGTGTAGGCAGGTCGAGGGCCGACACTGAAGCTTTCTTT. It codes for CTSSVGRSRADTEAFF.

As to this clonotype: The junction departs from the called germline gene at one end, perhaps through a read error. The chain is built from TRBV5-6 and TRBJ2-5; 7 bases line up with TRBD1. CDR1 SGHDT and CDR2 YYEEEE come from the germline V gene. This CDR3 region has 15 residues. The CDR3 nucleotides are TGTGCCAGCAGCCACAGGGGAAGTTACCAGGAGACCCAGTACTTC. This codes for CASSHRGSYQETQYF.

The CDR3 coding sequence is TGTGCCAGCAGTTCCCCGTCGCAGGGGAAGTATGAGCAGTTCTTC. Translated: CASSSPSQGKYEQFF. The chain carries TRBV28 and TRBJ2-1; possibly TRBD1 for D (6 bases). Germline CDR1 and CDR2: MDHEN and SYDVKM. This CDR3 has 15 amino acids. The V and J ends lost 4 bases and 8 bases respectively, with 18 bases between them.

The chain carries TRBV4-2 and TRBJ2-1; D remains unclear. This CDR3 is 12 amino acids long. V lost 4 bases to trimming and J lost 9 bases, with 10 bases between them. Germline V gene data show CDR1 as LGHNA and CDR2 as YNFKEQ. The CDR3 bases are TGTGCCAGCAGCCGAGACCCTCGTGAGCAGTTCTTC. It translates to CASSRDPREQFF.

Concerning this clonotype itself: The junction and the germline gene differ at one end; a read error may be behind it. The chain combines TRBV19 with TRBJ2-1, with TRBD2 as a possible D gene (5 bases). This CDR3 has 15 residues. Germline lookup yields CDR1 LNHDA and CDR2 SQIVND (reference sequence). In DNA form, the CDR3 reads TGTGCAAGTATAAGCAGCGGCAACTCCTACAATGAGCAGTTCTTC. Translating gives CASISSGNSYNEQFF.

This clonotype appeared a single time. The V call is TRBV4-3, the J call TRBJ2-1; TRBD2 matches 11 bases. The CDR3 has 16 residues. The V and J ends lost 0 bases and 8 bases, in that order; junction bases with no gene match: 6. Germline CDR1 and CDR2: LGHNA and YSLEER. The CDR3 DNA sequence: TGCGCCAGCAGCCAAGAGGCGACTAGCGGGAAGGATGAGCAGTTCTTC. Translated: CASSQEATSGKDEQFF.

With respect to this clonotype: The CDR3 ends on some other residue instead of the conserved phenylalanine or tryptophan, so this is likely a read error. V gene TRBV2 combines with J gene TRBJ2-2, with a possible D match to TRBD2 (5 bases). Germline-derived CDR1 and CDR2 are SNHLY and FYNNEI. V was cut by 4 bases and J by 1 base, with 10 bases left in between. This CDR3 is built from 15 residues. CDR3 residues: CASSGLSQNTGELFV. The CDR3 coding sequence is TGTGCCAGCAGTGGACTATCCCAGAACACCGGGGAGCTGTTTGTT.

With respect to this clonotype: Relative to the germline gene, one junction end is altered; a read error may explain this. This chain joins TRBV6-2 or TRBV6-3 and TRBJ2-2; 11 positions match TRBD2. The CDR3 loop spans 17 amino acids. Looked up from germline, CDR1 is MNHEY and CDR2 is SVGEGT. CDR3: CASGTASGRLHAGKLFF. In nucleotides, the CDR3 is TGTGCCAGCGGTACCGCTAGCGGGAGGCTTCACGCCGGGAAGCTGTTTTTT.

Turning to this clonotype: A much larger clone differs by one base, so this may be a read error. The J gene is TRBJ2-7, the V gene TRBV13; D is undetermined. Per germline, CDR1 PRHDT and CDR2 FYEKMQ (reference sequence). The CDR3 length is 14 residues. The CDR3 DNA reads TGTGCCAGCAGCTTTTCCGAAAGCTCCTACGTGCAGTACTTC. Amino acid sequence: CASSFSESSYVQYF. The variable domain in full, with the rest retrieved from reference TRBV13 and TRBJ2-7, is AAGVIQSPRHLIKEKRETATLKCYPIPRHDTVYWYQQGPGQDPQFLISFYEKMQSDKGSIPDRFSAQQFSDYHSELNMSSLELGDSALYFCASSFSESSYVQYFGPGTRLTVT.

In DNA, the CDR3 is TGCAGCGCTGTGACAGGGGCCTACGAGCAGTACTTC. Residues: CSAVTGAYEQYF. V usage is TRBV29-1 and J usage is TRBJ2-7; 8 nucleotides line up with TRBD1. CDR3 length: 12 amino acids. Germline V CDR1 and CDR2: SQVTM, ANQGSEA. The J segment lost 2 bases and the V segment lost 7 bases, leaving 4 bases of the junction unmatched.

Points on this clonotype: Likely a read error: the CDR3 ends without its conserved phenylalanine or tryptophan. The chain recombines TRBV28 with TRBJ1-1; TRBD1 is a possible D gene (5 bases). Trimming removed 7 bases from V and 1 base from J, with 16 bases in between. The V gene's germline CDR1 is MDHEN and CDR2 SYDVKM. This CDR3 has 15 residues. The CDR3 region has the DNA TGTGCCAGCACGCCCCTACAGGAACCGAACACTGAAGCTTTCTGT. Translated: CASTPLQEPNTEAFC.

As concerns this clonotype: At one of its ends the junction is not consistent with the germline gene, which may arise from a read error. The chain recombines TRBV5-1 with TRBJ2-1, with 13 bases matching TRBD2. Germline V lookup: CDR1 SGHRS, CDR2 YFSETQ. The CDR3 has 17 residues. The CDR3 is CANRKVWTSGSRNEQFF. CDR3 coding DNA: TGCGCCAATAGGAAAGTTTGGACTAGCGGGAGTCGGAATGAGCAGTTTTTC.

Comment on this clonotype: Relative to the germline gene, one junction end is altered; a read error may explain this. V usage is TRBV11-1 and J usage is TRBJ2-2, with D perhaps matching TRBD2 (6 bases). The CDR3 extends over 14 amino acids. CDR1 is SGHAT, CDR2 FQDESV, per germline (reference sequence). The CDR3 loop reads CTSSYTSGTGELSF. The CDR3 coding sequence is TGTACCAGCAGCTATACTAGTGGCACGGGGGAGCTGTCGTTT.

Turning to this clonotype: An end of the junction differs from the germline gene, which may be a read error. The chain joins TRBV10-1 to TRBJ2-7, with 10 bases matching TRBD2. Germline CDR1 WNHNN, CDR2 SYGVQD (reference sequence). This CDR3 has 15 amino acids. The CDR3 DNA sequence: TGCGCCAACAGTGAAGGGACTAGCGACGACTACGTGCAGTACTTC. Protein product: CANSEGTSDDYVQYF.

To note about this clonotype: Given the absence of the conserved phenylalanine or tryptophan at the CDR3 end, a read error is likely. V usage is TRBV10-3 and J usage is TRBJ2-6, with 16 positions matching TRBD2. The CDR3 spans 20 residues. Germline CDR1 is ENHRY and CDR2 is SYGVKD. The CDR3 spells CVISEHGTSGRDSGVNVLTL. DNA for the CDR3: TGTGTCATCAGTGAACATGGGACTAGCGGGAGGGACTCTGGGGTCAACGTCCTGACTTTA.

As concerns this clonotype: One end of the junction varies from germline; a read error may be responsible. The chain has TRBV7-9 and TRBJ2-7; D uncertain. The CDR3 is 17 residues long. Germline V gives CDR1 SEHNR, CDR2 FQNEAQ (reference sequence). CDR3 region: CASSLLVLSDGTYKQYF. The DNA of the CDR3 is TGTGCCAGCAGTTTATTAGTTCTATCGGACGGTACCTACAAGCAGTACTTC.

This clonotype has just a few counts. The rearrangement links TRBV6-5 to TRBJ2-1; D gene uncertain. Germline CDR1 and CDR2: MNHEY and SVGAGI. With 6 bases removed from V and 6 bases from J, the gap between germline ends came to 12 bases. The CDR3 sequence is 13 residues long. This chain's CDR3 is CASRLAGVNEQFF. In DNA form, the CDR3 reads TGTGCCAGCAGATTGGCCGGAGTCAATGAGCAGTTCTTC.